This note documents a single TCR beta chain sequence. Its antigen specificity is not known. The record has no base qualities; no much larger clone is one base away. V drops 2 bases and J drops 5 bases, leaving 16 bases in between. Per the germline V gene (reference sequence), WNHNN is the CDR1 and SYGVQD is the CDR2. The CDR3 runs 15 amino acids, cysteine and phenylalanine included. The DNA shown is the 45-base CDR3, in frame from base 1. This record belongs to a study of blood T cell repertoires in COVID-19 (TCRdb year 2020). Background for the entire study: Samples from collaborators originated in the United States, Italy and Spain and spanned both the acute and convalescent phases of COVID-19. The material from the prospective study consisted of cDNA or gDNA derived from T cells, B-cell-depleted T cells, or PBMCs. Nearly every sample came with metadata listing a de-identified subject ID, COVID-19 status, age in years and sex. The repertoires were made available in a free public database intended to serve as a resource for research on the immune response to SARS-CoV-2. The dataset comprised deeply sampled blood TCRbeta repertoires from subjects exposed to, actively infected with, or recovered from COVID-19. Samples were obtained from the ongoing ImmuneRACE study (first 160 participants) and from some 1,200 subjects provided by 6 global collaborators. HLA class I and class II types, where available, came from metadata supplied by the sample provider rather than from assay-based typing.

What the authors observed across the whole study: The amount of clinical and demographic metadata varied by source and participant and was provided uncurated.

The immunoSEQ Assay, a bias-controlled multiplex PCR, was used to amplify TCRbeta CDR3 regions from genomic DNA. As for the authors' bioinformatics: Within the assay, amplification of reference gene primers was used to estimate how many nucleated cells each sample contained. Sequence reads were collapsed and filtered to measure the absolute abundance of every unique TCRbeta CDR3 rearrangement. For each sample, productive Simpson clonality was calculated as the square root of Simpson's diversity index over productive rearrangements. The clones in this table, taken by TCRdb from immuneACCESS, are in-frame only. Not every clone is retained; where verified, under half of the shortfall comes from an unresolved V gene, and the cause of the rest is unknown. The V and J calls and clone size are taken from that table; D and trimming were inferred from the DNA. The sample yields 45,000 to 50,000 clones; approximately 85% were counted once. The top ten hold roughly 7% of the sample.

Collaborating institutions collected whole blood in K2EDTA tubes following their own protocols. For TCRbeta analysis, collaborators shipped samples in one of three forms: frozen whole blood, isolated PBMCs, or DNA extracted from either of those sample types. This sequence originates from a man aged 40-55 years with acute or convalescent COVID-19. Material: peripheral blood. The chain is encoded by TRBV10-1 joined to TRBJ2-7; a tentative D call is TRBD1 (5 bases match). The CDR3 reads CASSETPSGAHEQYF. The bases are TGCGCCAGCAGTGAGACACCTAGTGGGGCCCACGAGCAGTACTTC.